This T cell receptor (beta chain) was sequenced for a study of CD8+CD57+ T cells in acquired aplastic anemia. Study summary: The sorted CD4+ and CD8+ cells yielded an average approximately 3.2 ug of DNA.

As for this clonotype: Its antigen is as yet unknown.

This CDR3 has 14 residues. Germline CDR1 and CDR2: LNHNV and YYDKDF (reference sequence). V was clipped by 0 bases and J by 5 bases, with 10 bases between them. Genomic DNA served as template for TCR beta VDJ and CDR3 profiling. TCRdb re-derived calls from the reads in MiXCR, one entry per CDR3 protein. The sample lists some 290,000 distinct CDR3 sequences; 45% to 65% were seen once. Whole-study findings and limits: Patients and controls turned out to have twenty-nine CD8+ CDR3 sequences in common. With respect to CD8+ Simpson's diversity, patients and controls did not differ significantly.

The sample consisted of sorted CD4+, CD8+, or CD8+CD57+ T cells (not recorded which) from PBMCs. The chain is built from TRBV15 and TRBJ1-1, with D perhaps matching TRBD1 (5 bases). The clonotype originates from a human donor with severe aplastic anemia or a healthy control (not recorded which). DNA of the CDR3: TGTGCCACCAGCAGAGACGCAGGGAGGACTGAAGCTTTCTTT. Translation: CATSRDAGRTEAFF.